This T cell receptor beta chain was captured by sequencing in a study of blood T cell repertoires in COVID-19. Overall study: COVID-19 samples from acute and convalescent phases originated in the United States, Italy and Spain. PBMCs, B-cell-depleted T cells, or T cells were the source of the cDNA or gDNA that made up the material.

V lost 2 bases to trimming and J lost 3 bases, with 14 bases between them. The length of the CDR3 is 15 residues. CDR1 SGHRS and CDR2 YFSETQ come from the germline V gene. This clone was observed once. Per the authors' pipeline: From reference gene primer amplification, estimates of nucleated cell counts were derived. Method: immunoSEQ multiplex PCR; TCRdb's copy keeps in-frame clones and lacks some. V and J calls and clone size are those listed in that table; D and trimming were worked out from the DNA. The sample includes about 360,000 clones, approximately 86% of them seen just once. The chain couples TRBV5-1 to TRBJ2-5; weak D call: TRBD1 (6 bases). The sequenced sample was peripheral blood. The TCR originated in a human donor in a cohort sampled during active COVID-19. The CDR3 loop is CASSFGQTTEETQYF. The CDR3 DNA follows: TGCGCCAGCAGCTTCGGACAGACGACTGAAGAGACCCAGTACTTC.